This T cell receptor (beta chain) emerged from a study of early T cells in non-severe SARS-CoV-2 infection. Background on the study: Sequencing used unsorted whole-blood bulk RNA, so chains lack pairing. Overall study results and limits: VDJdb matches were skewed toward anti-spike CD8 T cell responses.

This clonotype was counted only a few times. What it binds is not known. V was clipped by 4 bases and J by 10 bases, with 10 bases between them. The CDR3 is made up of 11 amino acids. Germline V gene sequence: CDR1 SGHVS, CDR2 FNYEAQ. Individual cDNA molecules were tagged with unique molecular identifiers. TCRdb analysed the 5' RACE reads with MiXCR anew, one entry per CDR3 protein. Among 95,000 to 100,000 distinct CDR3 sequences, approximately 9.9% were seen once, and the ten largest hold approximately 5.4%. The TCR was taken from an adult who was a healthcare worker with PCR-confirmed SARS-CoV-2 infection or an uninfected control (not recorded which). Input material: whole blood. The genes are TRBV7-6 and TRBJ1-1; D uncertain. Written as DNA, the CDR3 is TGTGCCAGCAGCTCCTCAAGGGTAGCTTTCTTT. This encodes CASSSSRVAFF.